This TCR beta chain was captured by sequencing in a study of T-cell memory formation after mild COVID-19. Findings and caveats of the study: Pre-infection memory already had some responding clones, implying cross-reactive memory joined.

Germline V gene sequence: CDR1 SGDLS, CDR2 YYNGEE. CDR3 length equals 14 residues. Trimming cost V 0 bases and J 5 bases, with 10 bases left between them. Constant-segment primers were used for 5'RACE, and the resulting TCR alpha and TCR beta cDNA libraries carried sample barcodes and UMIs. TCRdb reanalysed the 5' RACE reads using MiXCR and keeps one entry per CDR3 protein. This table holds around 300,000 distinct CDR3 sequences, 15% to 20% found once. This clonotype was found a few times. Its antigen is undetermined. The sequenced material came from PBMCs or a T cell subset sorted from them (not recorded which). The source of this sequence is a man younger than 30 who had mild COVID-19 (a few samples of this study predate the infection). Cell type and time point are not known. The chain combines TRBV9 with TRBJ2-3; D might be TRBD1 or TRBD2, each matching 6 bases. The CDR3 spells CASSVGGARDTQYF. The CDR3 nucleotides read TGTGCCAGCAGCGTAGGGGGGGCCAGAGATACGCAGTATTTT.